The following is a T cell receptor beta chain sequence with its context. Its matching antigen is unknown. The data originate from a study of shared clonotypes between healthy human individuals. Study summary: There were three CD4 naive, three CD4 memory, two CD8 naive and one CD8 memory plates per donor.

Study-level points and caveats: Non-shared clonotypes showed lower generation probabilities than clonotypes common to all four donors. Around 5% of naive CD4 clonotypes were shared across a few donors.

The germline V gene has CDR1 SNHLY and CDR2 FYNNEI. The CDR3 consists of 13 residues. Trimming removed 4 bases from V and 5 bases from J, with 9 bases in between. Positively selected for CCR7, the CD45RO-negative cells used as naive CD8 cells excluded terminally differentiated effector memory CD45RA+ cells. The input for sorted-subset replicate PCRs was 200 ng DNA, about 30,000 T cell genomes. Data came from immunoSEQ multiplex PCR; TCRdb stores just in-frame clones and leaves some out. The repertoire consists of approximately 2,200,000 clones, with just over 90% occurring once and the leading ten covering under 2%.

The sequencing sample was made of naive CD8+ T cells from PBMCs. V usage is TRBV2 and J usage is TRBJ2-1; unclear D gene. This sequence originates from a man aged 18 to 29 in good health. Some clones in this sample may be carry-over from other donors' samples. For the CDR3, the DNA is TGTGCCAGCAGTGTCAACGTAAACAATGAGCAGTTCTTC. Translated, it gives CASSVNVNNEQFF.